This T cell receptor (beta chain) was identified in a study of cytomegalovirus exposure and HLA in healthy donors. PCR involved 60 Vbeta and 13 Jbeta primers. The protocol was immunoSEQ multiplex PCR, while the TCRdb copy is restricted to in-frame clones and leaves out a portion. Among about 110,000 clones listed, around 76% were seen once. On this clone: Its antigen remains unidentified.

Germline V lookup: CDR1 SGDLS, CDR2 YYNGEE. V trimming: 0 bases; J trimming: 0 bases; junction bases outside the gene matches: 5. The CDR3 contains 16 residues. Notes on the study in general: Later analysis found that TCR beta chains associated with HLA were more clonally expanded than other, equally common chains.

Sequencing was carried out using PBMCs. The receptor comes from a man aged 25 to 45 in good health and CMV-seropositive. The V and J genes are TRBV9 and TRBJ1-2; TRBD1 aligns across 7 bases. The CDR3 bases are TGTGCCAGCAGCGTAGCTGACAGGGTAACTAACTATGGCTACACCTTC. It yields the protein CASSVADRVTNYGYTF.